This T cell receptor beta chain was recovered during a study of T cells after yellow fever vaccination. Study outcomes and limitations: Among primary-vaccination clones, most reappeared after the booster, at roughly 95% for CD4 and around 90% for CD8. Within FACS-sorted repertoires, abundant clonotypes contaminating from the bulk population could be present. The appearance of a small share of clonotypes in both CD4 and CD8 compartments was observed.

A few counts support this clonotype. Its specificity is not known. Template-switching 5'RACE yielded the TCR cDNA; a universal primer site and UMIs were added in the process. Via MiXCR, TCRdb re-called the 5' RACE reads, giving one row per CDR3 protein. This sample carries a few hundred thousand distinct CDR3 sequences, 7% to 9% of them seen once, and the ten largest clones take approximately 18%. The sequenced sample was PBMCs, obtained more than 40 days after the first yellow fever vaccination. This receptor was taken from a man aged 18-30 years who received the YFV17D yellow fever vaccine.

This CDR3 is CASSATRGAMQETQYF. CDR3 DNA: TGTGCCAGCAGCGCGACGCGGGGGGCGATGCAAGAGACCCAGTACTTC. V usage is TRBV7-2 and J usage is TRBJ2-5, with TRBD2 matching 8 bases. V was clipped by 5 bases and J by 2 bases; unmatched bases: 10. Germline lookup yields CDR1 SGHTA and CDR2 FQGNSA. The CDR3 is 16 amino acids.